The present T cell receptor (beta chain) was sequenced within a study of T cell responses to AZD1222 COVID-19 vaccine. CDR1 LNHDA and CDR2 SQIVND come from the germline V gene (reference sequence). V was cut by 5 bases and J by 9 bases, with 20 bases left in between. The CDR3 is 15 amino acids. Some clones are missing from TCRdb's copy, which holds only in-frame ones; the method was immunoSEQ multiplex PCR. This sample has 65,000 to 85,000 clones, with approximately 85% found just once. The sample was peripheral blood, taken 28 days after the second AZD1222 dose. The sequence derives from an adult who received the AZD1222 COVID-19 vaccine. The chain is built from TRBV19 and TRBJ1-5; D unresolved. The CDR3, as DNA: TGTGCCAGTAGTGCAGGACCGCCCCCGCAGTGGCCCCAGCATTTT. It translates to CASSAGPPPQWPQHF.